A selection of T cell receptor beta chains follows, all from one sample in a study of T cell changes during pregnancy in multiple sclerosis. Produced via immunoSEQ multiplex PCR; TCRdb's table is partial and in-frame only. The sample records 78,000 or so clones, about 91% being singletons. Sequencing was performed on peripheral blood, taken before pregnancy. The receptors were sampled from a female donor with multiple sclerosis, enrolled in a pregnancy study. Each CDR3 is given with its conserved first and last residue. Each record gives: clone size, V gene, J gene, D gene, CDR3 protein, CDR3 DNA. D genes are given only for firm matches. Size tells how often a clone was seen (once, few, many) or the class of an expanded clone, and some rows leave it out.

abundance: .; v_gene: TRBV11-3; j_gene: TRBJ2-3; d_gene: TRBD1; CDR3aa: CASSSGQKGVTQYF; CDR3nt: TGTGCCAGCAGCTCGGGACAGAAAGGGGTTACGCAGTATTTT
abundance: .; v_gene: TRBV7-9; j_gene: TRBJ1-2; d_gene: TRBD1; CDR3aa: CASLDRDGNGGYTF; CDR3nt: TGTGCCAGCCTGGACAGGGATGGGAATGGTGGCTACACCTTC
abundance: .; v_gene: TRBV18; j_gene: TRBJ2-7; d_gene: .; CDR3aa: CASSPPGQRYEQYF; CDR3nt: TGTGCCAGCTCACCACCGGGGCAGAGATACGAGCAGTACTTC
abundance: .; v_gene: TRBV4-2; j_gene: TRBJ2-2; d_gene: TRBD1; CDR3aa: CASSPPDRARGTGELFF; CDR3nt: TGTGCCAGCAGCCCCCCGGACAGGGCCCGGGGCACCGGGGAGCTGTTTTTT
abundance: .; v_gene: TRBV25-1; j_gene: TRBJ2-7; d_gene: TRBD2; CDR3aa: CASSGEGLAGSYEQYF; CDR3nt: TGTGCCAGCAGTGGGGAAGGACTAGCGGGATCTTACGAGCAGTACTTC
abundance: .; v_gene: TRBV6-5; j_gene: TRBJ2-7; d_gene: .; CDR3aa: CASGRPPSYEQYF; CDR3nt: TGTGCCAGCGGGAGGCCACCCTCCTACGAGCAGTACTTC
abundance: .; v_gene: TRBV7-8; j_gene: TRBJ1-2; d_gene: .; CDR3aa: CASSSGSGYTF; CDR3nt: TGTGCCAGCAGCTCAGGGTCTGGCTACACCTTC
abundance: .; v_gene: TRBV21-1; j_gene: TRBJ1-1; d_gene: .; CDR3aa: CASSKLHRSAEPEAFF; CDR3nt: TGTGCCAGCAGCAAACTGCACAGGTCCGCTGAACCTGAAGCTTTCTTT
abundance: few; v_gene: TRBV11-2; j_gene: TRBJ2-3; d_gene: .; CDR3aa: CASSLEYRTDTQYF; CDR3nt: TGTGCCAGCAGCTTGGAATACAGGACAGATACGCAGTATTTT
abundance: .; v_gene: TRBV7-8; j_gene: TRBJ2-7; d_gene: TRBD2; CDR3aa: CASSFATSGPIYEQYF; CDR3nt: TGTGCCAGCAGCTTCGCGACTAGCGGGCCTATCTACGAGCAGTACTTC
abundance: once; v_gene: TRBV9; j_gene: TRBJ2-1; d_gene: .; CDR3aa: CASSVDGGLYNEQFF; CDR3nt: TGTGCCAGCAGCGTAGATGGGGGCCTCTACAATGAGCAGTTCTTC
abundance: .; v_gene: TRBV25-1; j_gene: TRBJ2-1; d_gene: TRBD1; CDR3aa: CASSELGQGPNEQFF; CDR3nt: TGTGCCAGCAGTGAGTTGGGACAGGGGCCCAATGAGCAGTTCTTC
abundance: .; v_gene: TRBV6-5; j_gene: TRBJ1-5; d_gene: .; CDR3aa: CASSYSHDQPQHF; CDR3nt: TGTGCCAGCAGTTACTCACACGATCAGCCCCAGCATTTT
abundance: .; v_gene: TRBV27; j_gene: TRBJ1-3; d_gene: TRBD1; CDR3aa: CASSHRGRTDTIYF; CDR3nt: TGTGCCAGCAGTCACAGGGGGCGAACGGACACCATATATTTT
abundance: .; v_gene: TRBV7-9; j_gene: TRBJ2-5; d_gene: .; CDR3aa: CASSLANREETQYF; CDR3nt: TGTGCCAGCAGCTTAGCGAACAGGGAAGAGACCCAGTACTTC
abundance: .; v_gene: TRBV11-2; j_gene: TRBJ2-1; d_gene: .; CDR3aa: CASSVDFSNEQFF; CDR3nt: TGTGCCAGCAGCGTCGACTTCTCCAATGAGCAGTTCTTC
abundance: .; v_gene: TRBV5-1; j_gene: TRBJ2-1; d_gene: TRBD2; CDR3aa: CASSLGLAGPYNEQFF; CDR3nt: TGCGCCAGCAGCTTGGGGCTAGCGGGACCTTACAATGAGCAGTTCTTC